Following are 6 T cell receptor beta chains from one sample sequenced in a study of shared clonotypes between healthy human individuals. TCRdb keeps only in-frame clones here, not all; method: immunoSEQ multiplex PCR. This table holds about 2 million clones, about 94% found once. Positive CCR7 selection of CD45RO-negative cells yielded the naive CD8 cells, and terminally differentiated effector memory CD45RA+ cells were excluded. Sequenced input: naive CD8+ T cells sorted from blood. These receptors all come from a man aged 18-30 years in good health.

V is TRBV7-9 and J is TRBJ2-1; TRBD2 agrees at 8 bases. The V segment lost 4 bases and the J segment 0 bases; nucleotides outside the gene matches: 5. The CDR3 is 16 residues long. CDR1 is SEHNR and CDR2 is FQNEAQ in the germline V gene (reference sequence). The CDR3, as DNA: TGTGCCAGCAGCTCCAAGCGGGGGCCCTCCTACAATGAGCAGTTCTTC. Amino acid sequence: CASSSKRGPSYNEQFF. The full variable domain, completed using reference TRBV7-9 and TRBJ2-1, is DTGVSQNPRHKITKRGQNVTFRCDPISEHNRLYWYRQTLGQGPEFLTYFQNEAQLEKSRLLSDRFSAERPKGSFSTLEIQRTEQGDSAMYLCASSSKRGPSYNEQFFGPGTRLTVL.

The chain recombines TRBV27 with TRBJ1-2, with D tentatively TRBD1 (6 bases). This CDR3 spans 16 amino acids. V gave up 0 bases and J gave up 8 bases, with 19 bases separating them. CDR1 is MNHEY, CDR2 SMNVEV, per germline (reference sequence). The CDR3 DNA follows: TGTGCCAGCAGTTTATCCCACAGGGTGGTGGAAGGGGGCTACACCTTC. The encoded protein is CASSLSHRVVEGGYTF.

On this clone: Different DNA sequences within this sample yield the same CDR3. V is TRBV4-3 and J is TRBJ2-7; D may be TRBD2 (6 bases). Trimming took 1 base from V and 4 from J, leaving 14 bases between them. Germline CDR1 LGHNA, CDR2 YSLEER. The CDR3 is 15 residues long. CDR3 nucleotides: TGCGCCAGCAGCCAAGCCGGGACTGGGGGATACGAGCAGTACTTC. It translates to CASSQAGTGGYEQYF.

This chain connects TRBV29-1 to TRBJ2-7, with TRBD2 identical over 11 bases. The germline gives CDR1 SQVTM, CDR2 ANQGSEA. V lost 4 bases to trimming and J lost 4 bases; unmatched junction nucleotides: 3. This CDR3 has 13 amino acids. As DNA, the CDR3 is TGCAGCGTTGTGGGACTAGCGGAATACGAGCAGTACTTC. Translating it yields CSVVGLAEYEQYF.

V usage is TRBV30 and J usage is TRBJ2-1; TRBD2 aligns across 11 bases. CDR3 size: 15 residues. Germline CDR1 is GTSNPN and CDR2 is SVGIG (reference sequence). V lost 3 bases to trimming and J lost 13 bases; unmatched junction nucleotides: 14. The CDR3 loop reads CAWSPEGSGRALQFF. CDR3 sequence (DNA): TGTGCCTGGAGCCCCGAGGGTAGCGGGAGGGCCCTCCAGTTCTTC.

The V gene is TRBV4-1, the J gene TRBJ2-7; 7 nucleotides align to TRBD2. Germline values: CDR1 MGHRA, CDR2 YSYEKL. The trim removed 4 bases at V and 3 bases at J, leaving 6 bases unmatched. The CDR3 sequence is 14 residues long. Written as DNA, the CDR3 is TGCGCCAGCAGCCGACCGGGACTATTCTACGAGCAGTACTTC. Translated: CASSRPGLFYEQYF.